One sample yielded the 19 T cell receptor beta chains listed below, sequenced in a study of T cell responses to AZD1222 COVID-19 vaccine. Method: immunoSEQ multiplex PCR; TCRdb's copy keeps in-frame clones and lacks some. The table has over 100,000 clones, around 90% seen once. The specimen was peripheral blood, collected on day 0 of AZD1222 vaccination. The source is an adult in good health.

The chain combines TRBV6-2 or TRBV6-3 with TRBJ1-2; D ambiguous. The germline gives CDR1 MNHEY, CDR2 SVGEGT. There are 11 residues in the CDR3. The germline V and J ends were trimmed by 6 bases and 5 bases, with 7 bases remaining between them. In nucleotides, the CDR3 is TGTGCCAGCAGCAAACAGTATGGCTACACCTTC. Translating it yields CASSKQYGYTF.

The J gene is TRBJ1-5, the V gene TRBV6-5; the D is unclear. Germline CDR1 MNHEY, CDR2 SVGAGI. This CDR3 region has 15 residues. The V end lost 8 bases, the J end lost 8 bases, and 22 bases lay between the germline ends. The CDR3 reads CASRLLGSAGEPQHF. CDR3 sequence (DNA): TGTGCCAGCCGACTACTAGGATCCGCCGGGGAGCCCCAGCATTTT.

This clone was observed a single time. The rearrangement uses TRBV6-6 and TRBJ2-7; no clear D gene. V lost 6 bases and J 3 bases, leaving 6 bases between the germline ends. The CDR3 is 11 amino acids. Germline assignment: CDR1 MNHNY and CDR2 SVGAGI (reference sequence). The CDR3: CASSLGYEQYF. The CDR3 DNA is TGTGCCAGCAGCCTTGGCTACGAGCAGTACTTC.

This rearrangement joins TRBV24-1 to TRBJ2-5, with unresolved D. The germline V gene has CDR1 KGHDR and CDR2 SFDVKD. The CDR3 runs to 15 residues. V was cut by 2 bases and J by 0 bases, with 9 bases left in between. CDR3 sequence (DNA): TGTGCCACCAGTGATTCCGGCCAGAACCAAGAGACCCAGTACTTC. This codes for CATSDSGQNQETQYF.

This chain uses TRBV3-1 (or the pseudogene TRBV3-2) with TRBJ1-6, with 8 bases that match TRBD1. Trimming at V came to 4 bases and at J to 7 bases, leaving 9 bases not matched to a gene. The CDR3 is 16 residues long. Germline assignment: CDR1 LGHDT and CDR2 YNNKEL (reference sequence). The CDR3 loop reads CASSLNLDRVNSPLHF. CDR3 in DNA: TGTGCCAGCAGCCTAAACCTGGACAGGGTCAATTCACCCCTCCACTTT.

The chain uses TRBV10-2 and TRBJ2-7, with 10 bases identical to TRBD2. This CDR3 has 17 amino acids. Germline V CDR1 and CDR2: WSHSY, SAAADI. Germline trimming cut 0 bases from V and 6 bases from J; bases unmatched to any gene: 11. CDR3 DNA: TGCGCCAGCAGTGAGTCGATCCGTATTACTAGCGGGGTCGAGCAGTACTTC. This encodes CASSESIRITSGVEQYF.

The chain links TRBV9 to TRBJ2-1; D not resolved. V was cut by 0 bases and J by 7 bases, with 11 bases left in between. CDR1 is SGDLS and CDR2 is YYNGEE in the germline V gene. This CDR3 is 14 amino acids long. CDR3 protein: CASSVGGSTNEQFF. DNA for the CDR3: TGTGCCAGCAGCGTAGGGGGTAGCACGAATGAGCAGTTCTTC.

This chain joins TRBV6-5 and TRBJ1-1; a possible D gene is TRBD1 (5 bases). With 2 bases removed from V and 4 bases from J, the gap between germline ends came to 8 bases. The CDR3 contains 13 residues. From germline, CDR1 is MNHEY and CDR2 SVGAGI. The chain's CDR3 is CASSYGGATEAFF. The CDR3 nucleotides read TGTGCCAGCAGTTACGGGGGAGCCACTGAAGCTTTCTTT.

The V gene is TRBV7-2, the J gene TRBJ1-5; unclear D gene. V was shortened by 1 base and J by 6 bases, with 10 bases between the two germline ends. The CDR3 spans 14 residues. Germline V gene data show CDR1 as SGHTA and CDR2 as FQGNSA. The CDR3 DNA reads as TGTGCCAGCAGCTTAGATGGGATTACTCAGCCCCAGCATTTT. It is translated as CASSLDGITQPQHF.

This clone appeared once. This chain connects TRBV4-2 to TRBJ1-2; D gene uncertain. Trimming pared 0 bases from V and 2 bases from J, leaving 7 bases between. CDR3 length: 14 amino acids. Germline CDR1 LGHNA, CDR2 YNFKEQ. In nucleotides, the CDR3 is TGTGCCAGCAGCCAAGAAGGGCACAACTATGGCTACACCTTC. It specifies CASSQEGHNYGYTF.

V and J are TRBV7-9 and TRBJ1-1; D call uncertain. This CDR3 spans 14 amino acids. Germline V gene data show CDR1 as SEHNR and CDR2 as FQNEAQ (reference sequence). Trimming took 1 base from V and 5 from J, leaving 11 bases between them. The CDR3 region is CASSLVVGGTEAFF. CDR3 DNA sequence: TGTGCCAGCAGCTTAGTTGTTGGAGGAACTGAAGCTTTCTTT.

The chain recombines TRBV2 with TRBJ2-1; 9 bases match TRBD2. V was pared by 6 bases and J by 3 bases, with 6 bases of the junction left unmatched. Germline CDR1 reads SNHLY; CDR2 reads FYNNEI. The CDR3 has 15 residues. The CDR3, as DNA: TGTGCCAGCAGAATCCTAGCGGGGCTCTACAATGAGCAGTTCTTC. It encodes CASRILAGLYNEQFF.

DNA for the CDR3: TGTGCCAGCAGCGCAAGGGGACAGAGCTCTGGAAACACCATATATTTT. As protein: CASSARGQSSGNTIYF. The genes are TRBV9 and TRBJ1-3; 7 bases agree with TRBD1. Germline V gene sequence: CDR1 SGDLS, CDR2 YYNGEE. V shed 3 bases and J 0 bases; nucleotides not matched to a gene: 6. The CDR3 contains 16 residues.

This chain joins TRBV3-1 (or the pseudogene TRBV3-2) and TRBJ1-6; D gene ambiguous. This CDR3 is 15 amino acids long. The germline V and J ends were trimmed by 1 base and 7 bases, with 11 bases remaining between them. Germline V CDR1 and CDR2: LGHDT, YNNKEL (reference sequence). CDR3 protein: CASSQARTGNSPLHF. The CDR3 DNA follows: TGTGCCAGCAGCCAAGCGAGAACCGGGAATTCACCCCTCCACTTT.

This chain uses TRBV18 with TRBJ2-7; TRBD1 aligns across 8 bases. This CDR3 has 15 amino acids. Germline V lookup: CDR1 KGHSH, CDR2 LQKENI. V dropped 4 bases and J dropped 2; count of bases not matched to a gene: 7. CDR3 nucleotides: TGTGCCAGCTCACAGTCCGGGACAGGAGCCTACGAGCAGTACTTC. Residues: CASSQSGTGAYEQYF.

This clone was seen more than once but under ten times. The gene calls are TRBV19 and TRBJ2-7; D may be TRBD2 (5 bases). The CDR3 length is 14 residues. Germline CDR1 LNHDA, CDR2 SQIVND (reference sequence). V was cut by 2 bases and J by 0 bases, with 8 bases left in between. The CDR3 loop reads CASSINGLSYEQYF. CDR3 nucleotide sequence: TGTGCCAGTAGTATAAACGGACTCTCCTACGAGCAGTACTTC.

Regarding this clone: The same CDR3 can be traced to other DNA sequences in this sample. This rearrangement joins TRBV18 to TRBJ2-7; 9 bases align to TRBD1. The CDR3 has 15 amino acids. The V and J ends lost 2 bases and 2 bases, in that order; junction bases with no gene match: 4. Germline lookup yields CDR1 KGHSH and CDR2 LQKENI. CDR3 sequence (DNA): TGTGCCAGCTCACCATCGGGACAGGGTGCCTACGAGCAGTACTTC. Encoded protein: CASSPSGQGAYEQYF.

This clone was counted between two and nine times. The chain couples TRBV10-1 to TRBJ2-3; 8 nucleotides match TRBD2. Losses at the gene ends were 5 bases for V and 1 base for J; bases not matched to a gene: 2. This CDR3 region has 14 residues. Germline V gene sequence: CDR1 WNHNN, CDR2 SYGVQD (reference sequence). The chain's CDR3 is CASSQAGGTDTQYF. Written as DNA, the CDR3 is TGCGCCAGCAGTCAAGCGGGGGGCACAGATACGCAGTATTTT.

The chain uses TRBV7-9 and TRBJ2-1; 8 bases line up with TRBD2. Trimming took 1 base from V and 6 from J; bases not matched to a gene: 5. CDR3 size: 15 residues. Germline V lookup: CDR1 SEHNR, CDR2 FQNEAQ (reference sequence). CDR3 amino acids: CASSLDSGAPNEQFF. DNA for the CDR3: TGTGCCAGCAGCTTAGATAGCGGGGCCCCCAATGAGCAGTTCTTC.